The 18 T cell receptor beta chains reported below all come from one sample, sequenced in a study of vaccination effects on CD4 cells after COVID-19. No antigens are known for them. TCRdb keeps only in-frame clones here, not all; method: immunoSEQ multiplex PCR. The sample consists of tens of thousands of clones, roughly three quarters of them appearing once. Antigen-specific CD4+ T cells were expanded (with viral peptide pools) by the ViraFEST assay ahead of sequencing. The culture ran for 10 days, and then CD4+ T cells were isolated. This person's SARS-CoV-2 infection, confirmed by PCR, occurred between March and December 2020. Sequences were derived from CD4+ T cells from PBMCs cultured with SARS-CoV-2 spike peptides, sampled before COVID-19 vaccination. These receptors were collected from a human donor who had a prior SARS-CoV-2 infection.

This clone was counted a single time. This chain links TRBV30 with TRBJ2-3; no reliable D call. The V and J ends lost 5 bases and 5 bases respectively, with 14 bases between them. Looked up from germline, CDR1 is GTSNPN and CDR2 is SVGIG (reference sequence). CDR3 length: 13 amino acids. The CDR3 DNA follows: TGTGCCTGGGCCGCGAATACTGTAGATACGCAGTATTTT. It yields the protein CAWAANTVDTQYF. The whole variable domain, filled in from reference TRBV30 and TRBJ2-3, reads SQTIHQWPATLVQPVGSPLSLECTVEGTSNPNLYWYRQAAGRGLQLLFYSVGIGQISSEVPQNLSASRPQDRQFILSSKKLLLSDSGFYLCAWAANTVDTQYFGPGTRLTVL.

This clone was seen a few times. The chain joins TRBV5-1 to TRBJ1-1; no clear D. V lost 4 bases and J 1 base, leaving 11 bases between the germline ends. The CDR3 runs 14 residues. Germline values: CDR1 SGHRS, CDR2 YFSETQ. The CDR3 sequence is CASSKLQRNTEAFF. In nucleotides, the CDR3 is TGCGCCAGCAGCAAACTTCAGAGGAACACTGAAGCTTTCTTT.

This clone turned up a few times. Written as DNA, the CDR3 is TGTGCCAGCAGCTCCTGGACAGATCAGCCCCAGCATTTT. Translated, it gives CASSSWTDQPQHF. The chain recombines TRBV7-9 with TRBJ1-5; D is possibly TRBD1 (6 bases). Between the trimmed V and J ends, which lost 4 bases and 5 bases, there was a span of 9 bases. CDR1 SEHNR and CDR2 FQNEAQ come from the germline V gene (reference sequence). The CDR3 sequence is 13 residues long.

The rearrangement uses TRBV27 and TRBJ2-7, with 8 bases fitting TRBD2. The CDR3 extends over 14 amino acids. V lost 3 bases, J lost 7 bases, and 8 bases stayed unmatched. Per the germline V gene, CDR1 is MNHEY and CDR2 is SMNVEV (reference sequence). CDR3 sequence: CASSFERGHWEQYF. In nucleotides, the CDR3 is TGTGCCAGCAGTTTCGAGCGGGGGCATTGGGAGCAGTACTTC.

CDR3 nucleotide sequence: TGCGCCAGCAGCTTGGGTGGCGGGATCTCCTACGAGCAGTACTTC. Translation gives CASSLGGGISYEQYF. The chain has TRBV5-1 and TRBJ2-7; TRBD2 is a possible D gene (6 bases). The CDR3 runs 15 residues. Trimming stripped 0 bases from V and 0 bases from J, with 10 bases between. Per the germline V gene, CDR1 is SGHRS and CDR2 is YFSETQ. Full variable domain (outside the CDR3, taken from reference TRBV5-1 and TRBJ2-7): KAGVTQTPRYLIKTRGQQVTLSCSPISGHRSVSWYQQTPGQGLQFLFEYFSETQRNKGNFPGRFSGRQFSNSRSEMNVSTLELGDSALYLCASSLGGGISYEQYFGPGTRLTVT.

This chain connects TRBV5-1 to TRBJ2-2; D might be TRBD2 (5 bases). In germline, CDR1 is SGHRS, CDR2 YFSETQ. The CDR3 totals 13 residues. Trimming took 4 bases from V and 1 from J, leaving 5 bases between them. The CDR3 nucleotides read TGCGCCAGCAGCCGGGAGAACACCGGGGAGCTGTTTTTT. This gives the protein CASSRENTGELFF.

V usage is TRBV19 and J usage is TRBJ2-1, with D tentatively TRBD2 (6 bases). Germline V gene data show CDR1 as LNHDA and CDR2 as SQIVND (reference sequence). The CDR3 has 15 amino acids. Trimming stripped 5 bases from V and 3 bases from J, with 14 bases between. The CDR3 DNA is TGTGCCAGTAGTGGGACTCCCATCCGCTACAATGAGCAGTTCTTC. Translation: CASSGTPIRYNEQFF.

This rearrangement joins TRBV18 to TRBJ1-5; 10 bases line up with TRBD1. The CDR3 runs to 17 residues. Per germline, CDR1 KGHSH and CDR2 LQKENI. Trimming took 2 bases from V and 2 from J; bases not matched to a gene: 6. The CDR3 sequence is CASSPKGTGVGNQPQHF. DNA of the CDR3: TGTGCCAGCTCACCAAAAGGGACAGGGGTGGGCAATCAGCCCCAGCATTTT.

CDR3 amino acids: CASSYDRSNEKLFF. The CDR3 region has the DNA TGTGCCAGCAGTTACGACAGATCTAATGAAAAACTGTTTTTT. The chain is built from TRBV27 and TRBJ1-4; D is possibly TRBD1 (5 bases). The CDR3 extends over 14 amino acids. V lost 4 bases to trimming and J lost 3 bases, with 9 bases between them. The germline V gene encodes CDR1 MNHEY and CDR2 SMNVEV (reference sequence).

The rearrangement links TRBV5-1 to TRBJ2-6; D ambiguous. Germline values: CDR1 SGHRS, CDR2 YFSETQ. This CDR3 comprises 15 residues. Trimming took 1 base from V and 1 from J, leaving 6 bases between them. CDR3 sequence reads: CASSLLISGANVLTF. CDR3 coding DNA: TGCGCCAGCAGCTTGTTGATTTCTGGGGCCAACGTCCTGACTTTC.

The chain has TRBV6-5 and TRBJ2-7; 9 bases align to TRBD2. The CDR3 is 14 residues long. The ends lost 5 bases at V and 0 bases at J; junction bases unmatched: 2. Germline-derived CDR1 and CDR2 are MNHEY and SVGAGI. The CDR3 loop is CASSKTSGSYEQYF. The CDR3 coding sequence is TGTGCCAGCAGTAAGACTAGCGGCTCCTACGAGCAGTACTTC.

This chain uses TRBV20-1 with TRBJ2-1, with D perhaps given as TRBD1 or TRBD2 (5 bases each). Trimming removed 3 bases at V and 1 base at J, with 7 bases between. The V gene's germline CDR1 is DFQATT and CDR2 SNEGSKA (reference sequence). This CDR3 region has 13 residues. CDR3 protein: CSASGGSYNEQFF. CDR3 bases: TGCAGTGCTAGTGGGGGTTCCTACAATGAGCAGTTCTTC.

The chain joins TRBV6-5 to TRBJ1-6; 7 nucleotides agree with TRBD1. The CDR3 is made up of 15 amino acids. The junction had 12 bases not matched to a gene; V was cut back by 8 bases and J by 8 bases. Per the germline V gene, CDR1 is MNHEY and CDR2 is SVGAGI. This CDR3 reads CASLRGQSWDSPLHF. In DNA, the CDR3 is TGTGCCAGCCTTAGGGGGCAATCTTGGGATTCACCCCTCCACTTT.

The J gene is TRBJ2-3, the V gene TRBV6-5; D is unresolved. This CDR3 has 15 residues. The germline gives CDR1 MNHEY, CDR2 SVGAGI. V lost 8 bases to trimming and J lost 0 bases, with 15 bases between them. CDR3 bases: TGTGCCAGCGCTCGGACGCCTCTTAGCACAGATACGCAGTATTTT. This encodes CASARTPLSTDTQYF.

The chain carries TRBV25-1 and TRBJ2-2; perhaps TRBD2 as D (5 bases). The germline gives CDR1 MGHDK, CDR2 SYGVNS. The V and J ends lost 3 bases and 3 bases respectively, with 14 bases between them. The CDR3 sequence is 16 residues long. The CDR3 spells CASSDSRTGYTGELFF. CDR3 nucleotides: TGTGCCAGCAGTGACAGTAGGACGGGGTACACCGGGGAGCTGTTTTTT. The whole variable domain, remainder taken from reference TRBV25-1 and TRBJ2-2, is EADIYQTPRYLVIGTGKKITLECSQTMGHDKMYWYQQDPGMELHLIHYSYGVNSTEKGDLSSESTVSRIRTEHFPLTLESARPSHTSQYLCASSDSRTGYTGELFFGEGSRLTVL.

The DNA for the CDR3 is TGTGCCACCAGTGACAACTACAGAGGGAGGGGCGGTGAGCAGTTCTTC. This codes for CATSDNYRGRGGEQFF. The chain recombines TRBV24-1 with TRBJ2-1; 7 bases map to TRBD2. This CDR3 region has 16 residues. Trimming at V came to 4 bases and at J to 9 bases, leaving 14 bases not matched to a gene. In germline, CDR1 is KGHDR, CDR2 SFDVKD.

The chain is built from TRBV4-1 and TRBJ1-3, with D tentatively TRBD1 (5 bases). Between the trimmed V and J ends, which lost 3 bases and 4 bases, there was a span of 13 bases. The CDR3 length is 15 residues. Germline V gene data show CDR1 as MGHRA and CDR2 as YSYEKL. The CDR3 DNA reads as TGCGCCAGCAGCCACCGAATAGGACAAGGAAACACCATATATTTT. Its protein is CASSHRIGQGNTIYF.

Here the CDR3 reads CASSLDLDPEGEAFF. In DNA, the CDR3 is TGTGCCAGCAGCTTGGATCTGGACCCGGAGGGTGAAGCTTTCTTT. The rearrangement uses TRBV5-8 and TRBJ1-1; no reliable D call. The CDR3 covers 15 residues. The V end was cut by 0 bases, the J end by 7 bases, with 16 bases between. Germline values: CDR1 SGHTS, CDR2 YDEGEE.